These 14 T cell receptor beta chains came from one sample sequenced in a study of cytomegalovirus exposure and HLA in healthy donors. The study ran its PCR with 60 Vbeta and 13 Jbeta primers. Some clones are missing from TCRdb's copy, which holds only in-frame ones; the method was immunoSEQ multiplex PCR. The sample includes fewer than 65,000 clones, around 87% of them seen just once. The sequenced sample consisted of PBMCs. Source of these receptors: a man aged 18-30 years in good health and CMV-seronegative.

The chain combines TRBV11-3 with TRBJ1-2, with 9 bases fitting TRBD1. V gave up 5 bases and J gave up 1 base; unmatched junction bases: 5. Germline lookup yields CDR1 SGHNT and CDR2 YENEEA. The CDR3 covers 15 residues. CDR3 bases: TGTGCCAGCAGCACCGGGACAGGGATTAACTATGGCTACACCTTC. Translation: CASSTGTGINYGYTF.

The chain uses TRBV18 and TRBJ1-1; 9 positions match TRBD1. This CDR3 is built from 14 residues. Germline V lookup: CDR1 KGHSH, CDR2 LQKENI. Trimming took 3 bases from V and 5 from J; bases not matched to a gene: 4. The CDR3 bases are TGTGCCAGCTCACCGTCGACAGGGGGGACTGAAGCTTTCTTT. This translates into CASSPSTGGTEAFF.

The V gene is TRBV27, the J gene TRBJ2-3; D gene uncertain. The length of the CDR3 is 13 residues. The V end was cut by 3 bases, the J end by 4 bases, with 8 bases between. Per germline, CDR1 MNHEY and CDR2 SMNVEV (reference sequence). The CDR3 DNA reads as TGTGCCAGCAGTTTCCCCTGGCCAGATACGCAGTATTTT. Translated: CASSFPWPDTQYF.

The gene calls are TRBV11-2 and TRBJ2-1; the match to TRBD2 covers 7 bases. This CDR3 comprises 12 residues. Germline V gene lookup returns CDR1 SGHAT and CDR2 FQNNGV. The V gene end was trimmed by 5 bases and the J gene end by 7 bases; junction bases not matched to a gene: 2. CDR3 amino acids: CASSKLANEQFF. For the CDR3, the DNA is TGTGCCAGCAGCAAACTAGCGAATGAGCAGTTCTTC.

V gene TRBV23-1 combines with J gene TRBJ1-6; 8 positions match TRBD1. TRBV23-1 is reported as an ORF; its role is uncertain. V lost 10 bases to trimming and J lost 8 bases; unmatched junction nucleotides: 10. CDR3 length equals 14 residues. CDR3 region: CATDKDRVDSPLHF. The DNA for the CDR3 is TGCGCCACGGATAAGGACAGGGTGGATTCACCCCTCCACTTT.

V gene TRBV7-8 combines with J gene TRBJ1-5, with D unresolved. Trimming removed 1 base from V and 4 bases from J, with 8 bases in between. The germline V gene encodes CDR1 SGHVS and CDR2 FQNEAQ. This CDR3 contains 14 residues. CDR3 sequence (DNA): TGTGCCAGCAGCTTAGGGCCGCCGAATCAGCCCCAGCATTTT. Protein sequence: CASSLGPPNQPQHF.

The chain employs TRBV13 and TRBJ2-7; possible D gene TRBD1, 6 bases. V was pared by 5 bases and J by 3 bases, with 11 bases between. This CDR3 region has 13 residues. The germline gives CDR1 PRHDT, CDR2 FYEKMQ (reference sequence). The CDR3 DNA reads TGTGCCAGCAGCAGACGGACAGTCTACGAGCAGTACTTC. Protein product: CASSRRTVYEQYF.

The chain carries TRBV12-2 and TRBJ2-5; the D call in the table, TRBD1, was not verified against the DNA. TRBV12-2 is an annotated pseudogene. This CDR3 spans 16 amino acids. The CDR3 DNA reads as TGTGCAAGTCGCTTAGGCCCTGGACAGGGACAAGAGACCCAGTACTTC. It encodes CASRLGPGQGQETQYF.

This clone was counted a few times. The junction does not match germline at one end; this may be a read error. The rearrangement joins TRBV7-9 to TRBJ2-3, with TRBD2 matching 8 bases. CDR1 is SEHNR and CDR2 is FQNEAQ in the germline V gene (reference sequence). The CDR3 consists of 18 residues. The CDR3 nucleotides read TGTGCCAGCAGCCTAGCCCTCGGAGTAGCGGGGCGGGGAGATACGCAGTATTTT. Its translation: CASSLALGVAGRGDTQYF.

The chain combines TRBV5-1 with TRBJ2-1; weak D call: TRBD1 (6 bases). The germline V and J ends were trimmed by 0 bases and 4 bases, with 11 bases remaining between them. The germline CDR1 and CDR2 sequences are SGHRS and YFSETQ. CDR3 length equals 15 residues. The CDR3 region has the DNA TGCGCCAGCAGCTTGGCCCTCACAGGGTACAATGAGCAGTTCTTC. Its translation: CASSLALTGYNEQFF. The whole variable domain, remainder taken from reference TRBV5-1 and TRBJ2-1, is KAGVTQTPRYLIKTRGQQVTLSCSPISGHRSVSWYQQTPGQGLQFLFEYFSETQRNKGNFPGRFSGRQFSNSRSEMNVSTLELGDSALYLCASSLALTGYNEQFFGPGTRLTVL.

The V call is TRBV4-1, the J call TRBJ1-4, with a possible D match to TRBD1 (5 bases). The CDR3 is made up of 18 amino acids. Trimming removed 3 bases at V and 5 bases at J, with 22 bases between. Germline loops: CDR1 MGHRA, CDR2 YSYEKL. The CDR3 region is CASSHPGSGGDPNEKLFF. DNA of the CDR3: TGCGCCAGCAGCCACCCCGGTTCGGGGGGGGATCCCAATGAAAAACTGTTTTTT.

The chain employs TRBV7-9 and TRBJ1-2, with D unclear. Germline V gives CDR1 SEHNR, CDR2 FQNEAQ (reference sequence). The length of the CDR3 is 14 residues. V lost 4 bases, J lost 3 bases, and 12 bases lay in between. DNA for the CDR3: TGTGCCAGCAGCTCCAATACTCTAGACTATGGCTACACCTTC. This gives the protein CASSSNTLDYGYTF.

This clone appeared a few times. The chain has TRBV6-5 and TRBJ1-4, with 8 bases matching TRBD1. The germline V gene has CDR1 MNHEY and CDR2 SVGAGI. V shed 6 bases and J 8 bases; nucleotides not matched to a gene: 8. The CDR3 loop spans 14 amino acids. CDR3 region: CASRPRGLEEKLFF. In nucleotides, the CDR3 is TGTGCCAGCAGGCCCAGGGGGCTTGAGGAAAAACTGTTTTTT.

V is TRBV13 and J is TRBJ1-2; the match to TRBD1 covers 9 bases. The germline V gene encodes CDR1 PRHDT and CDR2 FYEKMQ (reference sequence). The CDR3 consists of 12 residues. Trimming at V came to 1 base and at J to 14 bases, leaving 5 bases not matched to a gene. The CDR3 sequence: CASSLEGQGNTF. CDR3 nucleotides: TGTGCCAGCAGCTTAGAGGGACAGGGTAATACCTTC.